These 30 T cell receptor beta chains were sequenced from one sample in a study of shared clonotypes between healthy human individuals. Only in-frame clones appear in the TCRdb table, and some are missing; sequencing was by immunoSEQ multiplex PCR. The table has 2.3 million or so clones, 80% to 95% seen once. Material for sequencing was naive CD4+ T cells from PBMCs. Described subset: CD45RA+ positively selected. The receptors stem from a man younger than 35 in good health. Some clones in this sample may be carry-over from other donors' samples.

The V gene is TRBV4-1, the J gene TRBJ2-3, with 16 bases lining up with TRBD2. CDR1 is MGHRA, CDR2 YSYEKL, per germline. The V segment lost 1 base and the J segment 0 bases; nucleotides outside the gene matches: 7. CDR3 length: 20 amino acids. CDR3 loop: CASSQAAGTSGRGSTDTQYF. In nucleotides, the CDR3 is TGCGCCAGCAGCCAAGCCGCCGGGACTAGCGGGAGGGGGAGCACAGATACGCAGTATTTT.

V is TRBV30 and J is TRBJ2-3, with no clear D. Per the germline V gene, CDR1 is GTSNPN and CDR2 is SVGIG (reference sequence). Trimming took 1 base from V and 6 from J, leaving 14 bases between them. This CDR3 is 14 amino acids long. The CDR3: CAWSGKGLGDTQYF. The CDR3 DNA is TGTGCCTGGAGTGGAAAGGGTTTGGGCGATACGCAGTATTTT.

V gene TRBV11-2 combines with J gene TRBJ2-1; D is perhaps TRBD1 (6 bases). The germline V gene has CDR1 SGHAT and CDR2 FQNNGV. The CDR3 covers 16 residues. V dropped 1 base and J dropped 10 bases, with 20 bases sitting between them. The CDR3 reads CASSLVRGSGPLEQFF. The CDR3 nucleotides read TGTGCCAGCAGCTTAGTTAGGGGGTCCGGACCTTTGGAGCAGTTCTTC.

The J gene is TRBJ2-1, the V gene TRBV28; weak D call: TRBD2 (5 bases). This CDR3 contains 15 residues. Germline V CDR1 and CDR2: MDHEN, SYDVKM. The V gene lost 5 bases and the J gene lost 0 bases, with 11 bases spanning the gap. The CDR3 DNA sequence: TGTGCCAGCAGTCCAGCGGATAGCTCCTACAATGAGCAGTTCTTC. This encodes CASSPADSSYNEQFF.

This clone came up once. This rearrangement joins TRBV21-1 to TRBJ2-1; TRBD1, the D gene given by the table, was not confirmed from the DNA. TRBV21-1 is a pseudogene. There are 16 residues in the CDR3. The CDR3, as DNA: TGTGCCAGCAGCCCTGGGGCAGGGGGCCGCGCCAATGAGCAGTTCTTC. This codes for CASSPGAGGRANEQFF.

CDR3 coding DNA: TGTGCCAGCAGCACCCAGTCGGGGGAGCAGTTCTTC. Protein: CASSTQSGEQFF. The chain links TRBV7-2 to TRBJ2-1; TRBD2 is a possible D gene (5 bases). The CDR3 spans 12 residues. Germline assignment: CDR1 SGHTA and CDR2 FQGNSA. The V and J ends lost 5 bases and 10 bases respectively, with 12 bases between them.

The V call is TRBV6-6, the J call TRBJ2-2; either TRBD1 or TRBD2 may supply D (5 bases each). V dropped 7 bases and J dropped 3 bases, with 15 bases sitting between them. Per germline, CDR1 MNHNY and CDR2 SVGAGI (reference sequence). The CDR3 has 15 residues. CDR3: CASTLGTADTGELFF. CDR3 coding DNA: TGTGCCAGCACCCTGGGGACGGCCGACACCGGGGAGCTGTTTTTT.

In this sample, this clone turned up once. The sample has other DNA sequences that encode this CDR3 too. J is TRBJ2-7 and V is TRBV7-9; 8 bases align to TRBD1. Germline V gene lookup returns CDR1 SEHNR and CDR2 FQNEAQ (reference sequence). The length of the CDR3 is 14 residues. With 4 bases clipped from V and 0 bases from J, the junction kept 2 bases outside the gene matches. CDR3 coding DNA: TGTGCCAGCAGCTGGGACAGGTACTCCTACGAGCAGTACTTC. It specifies CASSWDRYSYEQYF.

The chain carries TRBV25-1 and TRBJ2-1; 10 nucleotides align to TRBD2. The CDR3 is 15 amino acids. CDR1 MGHDK and CDR2 SYGVNS come from the germline V gene. The J segment lost 7 bases and the V segment lost 2 bases, leaving 5 bases of the junction unmatched. The CDR3: CASSEPSGRPNEQFF. DNA for the CDR3: TGTGCCAGCAGTGAACCTAGCGGGAGACCTAATGAGCAGTTCTTC. Full variable domain (remainder filled in from reference TRBV25-1 and TRBJ2-1): EADIYQTPRYLVIGTGKKITLECSQTMGHDKMYWYQQDPGMELHLIHYSYGVNSTEKGDLSSESTVSRIRTEHFPLTLESARPSHTSQYLCASSEPSGRPNEQFFGPGTRLTVL.

For the CDR3, the DNA is TGCGCCAGCAGCTCTCTTCTCCCGCCTCAGTTCTTC. It translates to CASSSLLPPQFF. The V gene is TRBV4-1, the J gene TRBJ2-1; D is undetermined. Germline V gene sequence: CDR1 MGHRA, CDR2 YSYEKL. Trimming left V 5 bases short and J 13 bases short, with 15 bases between. This CDR3 is built from 12 residues.

The V call is TRBV6-5, the J call TRBJ2-2, with 8 positions matching TRBD2. The CDR3 runs 15 residues. V trimming: 0 bases; J trimming: 6 bases; junction bases outside the gene matches: 3. Germline V gives CDR1 MNHEY, CDR2 SVGAGI. CDR3 sequence: CASSYSSGMPGELFF. The CDR3 DNA reads as TGTGCCAGCAGTTACTCTAGCGGGATGCCCGGGGAGCTGTTTTTT.

CDR3 residues: CASSLDPGVPGELFF. CDR3 DNA: TGCGCCAGCAGCTTGGACCCAGGGGTCCCCGGGGAGCTGTTTTTT. This chain links TRBV5-1 with TRBJ2-2, with D tentatively TRBD1 (6 bases). The germline V gene encodes CDR1 SGHRS and CDR2 YFSETQ. The CDR3 sequence is 15 residues long. Deletions cut 0 bases from V and 6 bases from J, with 12 bases between.

The V and J genes are TRBV5-6 and TRBJ2-7, with 10 bases matching TRBD2. This CDR3 spans 16 amino acids. V trimming: 2 bases; J trimming: 2 bases; junction bases outside the gene matches: 7. In germline, CDR1 is SGHDT, CDR2 YYEEEE. CDR3 coding DNA: TGTGCCAGCAGCTTCCTAGCGGGAGCAAGAGCCTACGAGCAGTACTTC. This codes for CASSFLAGARAYEQYF. Full variable domain (rest looked up from reference TRBV5-6 and TRBJ2-7): DAGVTQSPTHLIKTRGQQVTLRCSPKSGHDTVSWYQQALGQGPQFIFQYYEEEERQRGNFPDRFSGHQFPNYSSELNVNALLLGDSALYLCASSFLAGARAYEQYFGPGTRLTVT.

The chain is built from TRBV30 and TRBJ1-1; D uncertain. CDR1 and CDR2 from the germline V gene are GTSNPN and SVGIG (reference sequence). V lost 6 bases to trimming and J lost 1 base, with 6 bases between them. The CDR3 totals 11 residues. The CDR3 spells CACQTNTEAFF. The DNA for the CDR3 is TGTGCCTGCCAAACGAACACTGAAGCTTTCTTT.

The V call is TRBV19, the J call TRBJ2-3; 12 bases are a match to TRBD2. V gave up 8 bases and J gave up 6 bases; unmatched junction bases: 3. This CDR3 comprises 13 residues. The germline V gene has CDR1 LNHDA and CDR2 SQIVND (reference sequence). The CDR3 DNA reads as TGTGCCAGTCGGACTAGCGGGACCGATACGCAGTATTTT. Its protein is CASRTSGTDTQYF.

The CDR3 region is CASSRDRGPSEAFF. CDR3 DNA sequence: TGTGCCAGCAGCCGAGACAGGGGGCCCTCTGAAGCTTTCTTT. This chain uses TRBV6-1 with TRBJ1-1, with 10 bases lining up with TRBD1. Germline V gene data show CDR1 as MNHNS and CDR2 as SASEGT. CDR3 length: 14 residues. With V trimmed by 6 bases and J by 6 bases, 7 bases remained unmatched.

The V call is TRBV10-3, the J call TRBJ2-5; TRBD1 aligns across 8 bases. Germline CDR1 ENHRY, CDR2 SYGVKD. The CDR3 is made up of 15 amino acids. V lost 4 bases, J lost 5 bases, and 9 bases stayed unmatched. The CDR3 DNA follows: TGTGCCATCAGTGCGGACAGGGAGGAGAGGGAGACCCAGTACTTC. Translated: CAISADREERETQYF.

In this sample, this clone turned up a few times. The identical CDR3 is also encoded by other nucleotide sequences in the sample. The gene calls are TRBV5-1 and TRBJ1-4, with D tentatively TRBD1 (6 bases). Germline V gene lookup returns CDR1 SGHRS and CDR2 YFSETQ. V was shortened by 2 bases and J by 3 bases, with 8 bases between the two germline ends. CDR3 size: 14 residues. The CDR3: CASSLQGSNEKLFF. In nucleotides, the CDR3 is TGCGCCAGCAGCTTACAGGGCTCTAATGAAAAACTGTTTTTT. The full variable domain, rest sourced from reference TRBV5-1 and TRBJ1-4, is KAGVTQTPRYLIKTRGQQVTLSCSPISGHRSVSWYQQTPGQGLQFLFEYFSETQRNKGNFPGRFSGRQFSNSRSEMNVSTLELGDSALYLCASSLQGSNEKLFFGSGTQLSVL.

Points on this clone: The germline gene is not matched at one end of the junction; a read error may be the cause. V gene TRBV7-3 combines with J gene TRBJ2-1; no clear D. The CDR3 covers 13 residues. The V gene's germline CDR1 is SGHTA and CDR2 FQGTGA. The CDR3, as DNA: TGTGCCGGCAGCTCCCAAACCCACAATGAGCAGTTCTTC. This gives the protein CAGSSQTHNEQFF.

V is TRBV7-8 and J is TRBJ2-5; 7 bases are a match to TRBD2. The germline V gene encodes CDR1 SGHVS and CDR2 FQNEAQ. After removal of 1 base from V and 5 bases from J, the junction contained 10 bases not matched to a gene. The CDR3 consists of 16 residues. This CDR3 reads CASSLVTSALRETQYF. The CDR3 DNA is TGTGCCAGCAGCTTAGTTACTAGCGCCCTGAGGGAGACCCAGTACTTC.

For this clone: The same CDR3 can be traced to other DNA sequences in this sample. The J gene is TRBJ2-5, the V gene TRBV29-1, with D hard to call. This CDR3 has 12 amino acids. The germline gives CDR1 SQVTM, CDR2 ANQGSEA. Trimming stripped 2 bases from V and 5 bases from J, with 9 bases between. CDR3 sequence (DNA): TGCAGCGTTGAAAAGGGTAGGGAGACCCAGTACTTC. Amino acid sequence: CSVEKGRETQYF.

The chain couples TRBV28 to TRBJ1-1; 12 bases agree with TRBD1. The CDR3 runs 15 residues. Germline assignment: CDR1 MDHEN and CDR2 SYDVKM. With 3 bases clipped from V and 7 bases from J, the junction kept 6 bases outside the gene matches. The CDR3 spells CASSLGGQGAREAFF. The CDR3 nucleotides are TGTGCCAGCAGTTTGGGGGGACAGGGGGCACGTGAAGCTTTCTTT.

The chain recombines TRBV15 with TRBJ2-7, with D possibly TRBD1 on 5 matching bases. This CDR3 region has 14 residues. V was pared by 1 base and J by 2 bases, with 9 bases between. From germline, CDR1 is LNHNV and CDR2 YYDKDF (reference sequence). The CDR3 protein is CATSRGRGTYEQYF. The CDR3 bases are TGTGCCACCAGCAGAGGAAGGGGAACCTACGAGCAGTACTTC.

This chain joins TRBV19 and TRBJ2-7; TRBD2 matches 7 bases. The length of the CDR3 is 15 residues. J lost 6 bases, V lost 6 bases, and 14 bases had no gene match. Germline lookup yields CDR1 LNHDA and CDR2 SQIVND (reference sequence). For the CDR3, the DNA is TGTGCCAGTAGACGAACCCCCTCACTAGCGCTCGAGCAGTACTTC. It codes for CASRRTPSLALEQYF. The entire variable domain, with the rest obtained from reference TRBV19 and TRBJ2-7, is as follows: DGGITQSPKYLFRKEGQNVTLSCEQNLNHDAMYWYRQDPGQGLRLIYYSQIVNDFQKGDIAEGYSVSREKKESFPLTVTSAQKNPTAFYLCASRRTPSLALEQYFGPGTRLTVT.

The V gene is TRBV28, the J gene TRBJ2-3, with D possibly matching TRBD2 (6 bases). The CDR3 length is 14 residues. Germline V lookup: CDR1 MDHEN, CDR2 SYDVKM. Trimming pared 6 bases from V and 5 bases from J, leaving 15 bases between. CDR3 in amino acids: CASRILGGVDTQYF. As DNA, the CDR3 is TGTGCCAGCAGAATACTGGGGGGAGTAGATACGCAGTATTTT.

The J gene is TRBJ1-2, the V gene TRBV6-5; D gene uncertain. Per the germline V gene, CDR1 is MNHEY and CDR2 is SVGAGI. The CDR3 spans 14 residues. V was cut by 0 bases and J by 3 bases, with 8 bases left in between. CDR3 nucleotide sequence: TGTGCCAGCAGTTACTCGGCCGGGGACTATGGCTACACCTTC. It codes for CASSYSAGDYGYTF.

V is TRBV2 and J is TRBJ2-1; TRBD2 is a possible D gene (6 bases). V lost 0 bases, J lost 2 bases, and 14 bases lay in between. This CDR3 is built from 17 residues. Germline values: CDR1 SNHLY, CDR2 FYNNEI. In DNA, the CDR3 is TGTGCCAGCAGTGAAGCGCTCCATAGCGGAACCTACAATGAGCAGTTCTTC. Translation gives CASSEALHSGTYNEQFF.

The chain carries TRBV28 and TRBJ2-1; perhaps TRBD1 as D (6 bases). CDR1 is MDHEN and CDR2 is SYDVKM in the germline V gene. This CDR3 has 12 residues. V lost 5 bases and J lost 9, with 11 bases in between. The CDR3 loop is CASSGQIGEQFF. CDR3 sequence (DNA): TGTGCCAGCAGTGGACAGATAGGTGAGCAGTTCTTC.

V usage is TRBV5-1 and J usage is TRBJ2-5; D possibly matches TRBD1 or TRBD2 (5 bases each). The germline gives CDR1 SGHRS, CDR2 YFSETQ. V dropped 1 base and J dropped 5 bases, with 9 bases sitting between them. This CDR3 contains 13 residues. CDR3 nucleotide sequence: TGCGCCAGCAGCTTGTATGGGACCGAGACCCAGTACTTC. As protein: CASSLYGTETQYF.

V gene TRBV28 combines with J gene TRBJ2-7; TRBD1 might be the D (5 bases). V lost 3 bases and J lost 5, with 14 bases in between. The CDR3 loop spans 14 amino acids. Germline-derived CDR1 and CDR2 are MDHEN and SYDVKM. CDR3 loop: CASSFAGLGNEQYF. The CDR3 DNA reads as TGTGCCAGCAGTTTTGCAGGGTTAGGTAACGAGCAGTACTTC.